These 30 T cell receptor beta chains were all obtained from the same sample, sequenced in a study of regulatory T cells in long-lasting Graves disease. CDR3-region Arm-PCR and iRepertoire HTBI primers produced the TCR beta libraries. One entry per CDR3 protein, called by TCRdb with MiXCR from the multiplex PCR reads. The sample consists of 300,000 to 500,000 distinct CDR3 sequences, around 21% of them appearing once. Time point reported: persistent/refractory GD, antithyroid drugs over 5 years with positive TRAb. PBMC-extracted RNA yielded the TCR library. The source material was peripheral blood mononuclear cells (PBMCs), sampled when the disease was refractory, from a patient treated with antithyroid drugs. These receptor sequences come from a female donor with Graves disease.

This chain uses TRBV5-6 with TRBJ2-7; no definite D call. CDR1 is SGHDT, CDR2 YYEEEE, per germline. The ends were cut back, 3 bases at V and 2 bases at J, with 21 bases in the middle. The length of the CDR3 is 17 residues. CDR3 DNA: TGTGCCAGCAGCTCCCTCTCCGACTCCTACTTCCCCTACGAGCAGTACTTC. Translation: CASSSLSDSYFPYEQYF. Looking up the rest from reference TRBV5-6 and TRBJ2-7 gives the full variable domain: DAGVTQSPTHLIKTRGQQVTLRCSPKSGHDTVSWYQQALGQGPQFIFQYYEEEERQRGNFPDRFSGHQFPNYSSELNVNALLLGDSALYLCASSSLSDSYFPYEQYFGPGTRLTVT.

This clonotype was detected many times. This chain links TRBV28 with TRBJ2-7; D remains unclear. The CDR3 totals 15 residues. Germline CDR1 and CDR2: MDHEN and SYDVKM. Trimming removed 6 bases from V and 2 bases from J, with 17 bases in between. This CDR3 is CASSPLIKVTYEQYF. The CDR3 DNA reads as TGTGCCAGCAGCCCCCTCATAAAGGTAACCTACGAGCAGTACTTC.

Comments on this clonotype: Just one base apart from a much larger clone, this may be a read error. The CDR3 DNA reads as TGTGCCAGCAGCCTCACTAGCGGGCGCTACGGGCAGTACTTC. This sequence encodes CASSLTSGRYGQYF. This chain uses TRBV27 with TRBJ2-7, with TRBD2 identical over 9 bases. Germline V CDR1 and CDR2: MNHEY, SMNVEV (reference sequence). This CDR3 region has 14 residues.

This clonotype was seen many times. The V gene is TRBV12-3 or TRBV12-4, the J gene TRBJ2-7, with 13 bases lining up with TRBD2. There are 16 residues in the CDR3. J was trimmed by 3 bases and V by 6 bases; bases with no gene match: 8. The CDR3, as DNA: TGTGCCAGCAGCTCGGGACTAGCGGGACTCGGCTACGAGCAGTACTTC. Its protein is CASSSGLAGLGYEQYF.

This rearrangement joins TRBV5-6 to TRBJ2-7; the match to TRBD2 covers 10 bases. The CDR3 sequence is 15 residues long. Germline trimming cut 3 bases from V and 3 bases from J; bases unmatched to any gene: 6. Germline CDR1 SGHDT, CDR2 YYEEEE. The CDR3 DNA reads TGTGCCAGCAGCTCTAGCGGGAGACCGGTCTACGAGCAGTACTTC. Its protein product is CASSSSGRPVYEQYF.

There are a few counts of this clonotype. The junction shows a germline mismatch at one end, possibly a read error. The chain recombines TRBV5-1 with TRBJ1-5, with 8 bases aligning to TRBD1. From germline, CDR1 is SGHRS and CDR2 YFSETQ. The length of the CDR3 is 15 residues. The CDR3 DNA is TGTGCCAGCAGCCGCCTCCAGGGGGCGCAGGGCCCCCAGCATTTT. Protein sequence: CASSRLQGAQGPQHF.

This clonotype was recorded many times. V and J are TRBV12-3 or TRBV12-4 and TRBJ1-2, with 9 bases that match TRBD1. With V trimmed by 7 bases and J by 7 bases, 13 bases remained unmatched. This CDR3 has 15 amino acids. CDR3 region: CASTKRKGQGFGYTF. The DNA of the CDR3 is TGTGCCAGCACCAAAAGGAAGGGACAGGGATTTGGCTACACCTTC.

A few counts support this clonotype. V gene TRBV12-3 or TRBV12-4 combines with J gene TRBJ2-3; possibly TRBD1 or TRBD2 for D (5 bases each). V was cut by 6 bases and J by 4 bases, with 14 bases left in between. The CDR3 contains 14 residues. CDR3 loop: CASRSSWGSDTQYF. Written as DNA, the CDR3 is TGTGCCAGCAGATCCTCTTGGGGGTCAGATACGCAGTATTTT.

In its sample, this clonotype was seen many times. The gene calls are TRBV4-3 and TRBJ1-2; the D gene is possibly TRBD1 (6 bases). Trimming cost V 0 bases and J 4 bases, with 12 bases left between them. From germline, CDR1 is LGHNA and CDR2 YSLEER. The CDR3 has 15 residues. The CDR3 sequence is CASSQDVTGPYGYTF. The CDR3 bases are TGCGCCAGCAGCCAAGATGTTACAGGGCCCTATGGCTACACCTTC.

Ten or more counts support this clonotype. V is TRBV12-3 or TRBV12-4 and J is TRBJ1-2, with D hard to call. This CDR3 comprises 16 residues. Trimming left V 2 bases short and J 4 bases short, with 17 bases between. The CDR3 sequence is CASSLSLDKKSYGYTF. The CDR3 DNA reads as TGTGCCAGCAGTTTAAGCCTAGACAAGAAGAGCTATGGCTACACCTTC.

This clonotype appeared a few times. This chain links TRBV7-2 with TRBJ1-1; 9 bases are shared with TRBD1. This CDR3 has 13 residues. Per germline, CDR1 SGHTA and CDR2 FQGNSA. V shed 5 bases and J 7 bases; nucleotides not matched to a gene: 5. The CDR3 DNA sequence: TGTGCCAGCAGCGGCGGGACAGGGCGTGAAGCTTTCTTT. Encoded protein: CASSGGTGREAFF.

This clonotype has just a few counts. This chain links TRBV6-2 or TRBV6-3 with TRBJ1-6; the D gene is possibly TRBD1 (5 bases). V gave up 2 bases and J gave up 0 bases, with 11 bases separating them. The CDR3 runs to 17 residues. The germline gives CDR1 MNHEY, CDR2 SVGEGT. The CDR3 reads CASSYGGPPSYNSPLHF. DNA for the CDR3: TGTGCCAGCAGTTACGGGGGACCGCCCTCCTATAATTCACCCCTCCACTTT.

This clonotype was seen repeatedly, ten times or more. The chain recombines TRBV7-2 with TRBJ1-1, with unresolved D. The V end lost 0 bases, the J end lost 7 bases, and 12 bases lay between the germline ends. Looked up from germline, CDR1 is SGHTA and CDR2 is FQGNSA. The CDR3 consists of 14 residues. CDR3 sequence reads: CASSLATSGHEAFF. The CDR3 coding sequence is TGTGCCAGCAGCTTAGCGACGTCCGGGCATGAAGCTTTCTTT.

The table lists this clonotype with many counts. The chain is built from TRBV28 and TRBJ2-7, with 7 bases identical to TRBD1. The CDR3 sequence is 15 residues long. Germline V gene data show CDR1 as MDHEN and CDR2 as SYDVKM. After removal of 7 bases from V and 3 bases from J, the junction contained 12 bases not matched to a gene. The DNA of the CDR3 is TGTGCCAGCACCCCGGGACAGATTGGGATCTACGAGCAGTACTTC. Encoded protein: CASTPGQIGIYEQYF.

This clonotype was detected a few times. V and J are TRBV3-1 and TRBJ2-1, with 12 bases identical to TRBD2. CDR3 length equals 17 residues. The ends lost 5 bases at V and 7 bases at J; junction bases unmatched: 12. Germline assignment: CDR1 LGHDT and CDR2 YNNKEL (reference sequence). The CDR3 reads CASSTQTSGSSGNEQFF. The CDR3 bases are TGTGCCAGCAGCACACAGACTAGCGGGAGTTCGGGGAATGAGCAGTTCTTC.

As for this clonotype: A much more abundant neighbour one base away suggests this may be a read error. The rearrangement links TRBV7-2 to TRBJ2-5, with D maybe TRBD1 (6 bases). The CDR3 loop spans 14 amino acids. Trimming left V 3 bases short and J 7 bases short, with 15 bases between. Germline V gives CDR1 SGHTA, CDR2 FQGNSA. CDR3 region: CASSFTGLPATQYF. DNA of the CDR3: TGTGCCAGCAGCTTCACAGGGCTTCCGGCGACCCAGTACTTC.

This chain connects TRBV7-8 to TRBJ2-5; 8 nucleotides line up with TRBD1. V was clipped by 5 bases and J by 4 bases; unmatched bases: 9. The CDR3 sequence is 15 residues long. From germline, CDR1 is SGHVS and CDR2 FQNEAQ. In nucleotides, the CDR3 is TGTGCCAGCAGCCCCCGGACAGGGCTCTCAGAGACCCAGTACTTC. Translation gives CASSPRTGLSETQYF.

This clonotype was observed at least ten times. The rearrangement joins TRBV11-2 to TRBJ1-1; unclear D gene. The ends were cut back, 5 bases at V and 1 base at J, with 14 bases in the middle. CDR1 is SGHAT, CDR2 FQNNGV, per germline. The CDR3 is 15 amino acids. The CDR3 sequence is CASSPQAQSNTEAFF. CDR3 bases: TGTGCCAGCAGCCCTCAGGCGCAATCGAACACTGAAGCTTTCTTT.

This clonotype was counted between two and nine times. The genes are TRBV20-1 and TRBJ1-4, with D perhaps matching TRBD1 (5 bases). The CDR3 is 15 amino acids. Trimming removed 0 bases at V and 0 bases at J, with 8 bases between. In germline, CDR1 is DFQATT, CDR2 SNEGSKA (reference sequence). CDR3 region: CSARDTGATNEKLFF. As DNA, the CDR3 is TGCAGTGCTAGAGATACAGGAGCAACTAATGAAAAACTGTTTTTT.

The V call is TRBV19, the J call TRBJ2-5; 8 bases map to TRBD2. With 10 bases clipped from V and 5 bases from J, the junction kept 12 bases outside the gene matches. Per germline, CDR1 LNHDA and CDR2 SQIVND (reference sequence). The CDR3 has 14 amino acids. As DNA, the CDR3 is TGTGCCACCGGGAGGGGGGAGCCGGGGGAGACCCAGTACTTC. It codes for CATGRGEPGETQYF.

With regard to this clonotype: Just one base apart from a much larger clone, this may be a read error. The V and J genes are TRBV12-3 or TRBV12-4 and TRBJ1-5; D unclear. Trimming removed 10 bases from V and 6 bases from J, with 10 bases in between. This CDR3 region has 11 residues. As DNA, the CDR3 is TGTGCCAACGGTAACTCTCAGCCCCAGCATTTT. It translates to CANGNSQPQHF.

CDR3 sequence reads: CASSVGLAVYNEQFF. The CDR3 DNA reads as TGTGCCAGCAGCGTAGGACTAGCGGTATACAATGAGCAGTTCTTC. V usage is TRBV12-3 or TRBV12-4 and J usage is TRBJ2-1; 10 positions match TRBD2. This CDR3 has 15 amino acids. With 6 bases clipped from V and 4 bases from J, the junction kept 6 bases outside the gene matches.

The genes are TRBV27 and TRBJ2-7; D may be TRBD1 (6 bases). Germline V CDR1 and CDR2: MNHEY, SMNVEV (reference sequence). CDR3 length equals 15 residues. The germline V and J ends were trimmed by 6 bases and 2 bases, with 17 bases remaining between them. The DNA for the CDR3 is TGTGCCAGCAGCCATGGGGGACAACCCACCTACGAGCAGTACTTC. Its translation is CASSHGGQPTYEQYF.

Many counts were recorded for this clonotype. The J gene is TRBJ1-5, the V gene TRBV28; a possible D gene is TRBD1 (5 bases). Germline V gene sequence: CDR1 MDHEN, CDR2 SYDVKM. CDR3 length equals 15 residues. V dropped 2 bases and J dropped 0 bases, with 8 bases sitting between them. CDR3 sequence reads: CASSLQGNSNQPQHF. The CDR3 nucleotides are TGTGCCAGCAGTTTACAGGGAAATAGCAATCAGCCCCAGCATTTT.

The V gene is TRBV5-6, the J gene TRBJ2-7, with D perhaps assigned TRBD1 or TRBD2 (5 bases each). This CDR3 has 15 amino acids. Germline values: CDR1 SGHDT, CDR2 YYEEEE. Trimming shortened V by 4 bases and J by 2 bases, and 16 bases separated the two germline ends. CDR3 in amino acids: CASSPAGTLAYEQYF. As DNA, the CDR3 is TGTGCCAGCAGCCCGGCTGGGACGCTTGCCTACGAGCAGTACTTC. Combining the CDR3 with reference TRBV5-6 and TRBJ2-7 gives the whole variable domain DAGVTQSPTHLIKTRGQQVTLRCSPKSGHDTVSWYQQALGQGPQFIFQYYEEEERQRGNFPDRFSGHQFPNYSSELNVNALLLGDSALYLCASSPAGTLAYEQYFGPGTRLTVT.

The chain has TRBV19 and TRBJ1-1; 8 nucleotides line up with TRBD1. The CDR3 has 19 residues. V gave up 5 bases and J gave up 8 bases; unmatched junction bases: 25. From germline, CDR1 is LNHDA and CDR2 SQIVND (reference sequence). DNA for the CDR3: TGTGCCAGTAGTCAGTCGCGACTCCCCGTCTTCGGGACAGGAGCCGAAGCTTTCTTT. Translating it yields CASSQSRLPVFGTGAEAFF.

This clonotype was detected only a few times. The chain recombines TRBV3-1 with TRBJ1-5, with D maybe TRBD1 (6 bases). V lost 4 bases, J lost 7 bases, and 17 bases lay in between. CDR3 size: 15 residues. Per the germline V gene, CDR1 is LGHDT and CDR2 is YNNKEL (reference sequence). In DNA, the CDR3 is TGTGCCAGCAGCCGCACGGGGGGCCGCTTCCAGCCCCAGCATTTT. This gives the protein CASSRTGGRFQPQHF. The full variable domain, its missing parts supplied by reference TRBV3-1 and TRBJ1-5, is DTAVSQTPKYLVTQMGNDKSIKCEQNLGHDTMYWYKQDSKKFLKIMFSYNNKELIINETVPNRFSPKSPDKAHLNLHINSLELGDSAVYFCASSRTGGRFQPQHFGDGTRLSIL.

This clonotype was counted between two and nine times. V and J are TRBV27 and TRBJ2-7; D call uncertain. V lost 3 bases, J lost 5 bases, and 14 bases lay in between. The CDR3 totals 14 residues. Germline V gene lookup returns CDR1 MNHEY and CDR2 SMNVEV (reference sequence). CDR3 loop: CASSLMGSLDEQYF. For the CDR3, the DNA is TGTGCCAGCAGTTTGATGGGGTCGCTAGACGAGCAGTACTTC.

This clonotype has a handful of counts. This clone may be a read error of a much larger clone one base away. This sequence joins TRBV27 and TRBJ1-5; perhaps TRBD1 as D (5 bases). The CDR3 covers 14 residues. The germline CDR1 and CDR2 sequences are MNHEY and SMNVEV (reference sequence). Trimming took 5 bases from V and 7 from J, leaving 15 bases between them. The CDR3, as DNA: TGTGCCAGCAGTGATTTGAAGGGGCTCCAGCCCCAGCATTTT. It codes for CASSDLKGLQPQHF.

This rearrangement joins TRBV20-1 to TRBJ2-3; 10 bases map to TRBD2. In germline, CDR1 is DFQATT, CDR2 SNEGSKA (reference sequence). There are 14 residues in the CDR3. Trimming removed 6 bases from V and 1 base from J; junction bases left unmatched: 4. The CDR3 region has the DNA TGCAGTGCAGCTAGCGGGAGCGGCACAGATACGCAGTATTTT. Amino acids: CSAASGSGTDTQYF.